A single sample gave rise to the 12 T cell receptor beta chains below, sequenced in a study of T cells in tuberculosis. After thawing and overnight rest, PBMC were stained with GMM-loaded CD1B tetramer, viability dye and anti-CD3 for sorting. CD1B tetramers were loaded with Rhodococcus equi-derived C32 glucose monomycolate. Generated by immunoSEQ multiplex PCR, the TCRdb table keeps only in-frame clones and is missing some. The sample records some 90,000 clones, approximately 91% being singletons. Sequencing was performed on CD1b-GMM tetramer-negative cells sorted from PBMCs. The receptor set was obtained from an adult woman with latent tuberculosis.

V usage is TRBV9 and J usage is TRBJ2-3; 13 nucleotides match TRBD2. Germline values: CDR1 SGDLS, CDR2 YYNGEE. This CDR3 has 16 residues. J lost 2 bases, V lost 3 bases, and 3 bases had no gene match. The CDR3 nucleotides are TGTGCCAGCAGCGGACTAGCGGGGGGCTACACAGATACGCAGTATTTT. This encodes CASSGLAGGYTDTQYF.

The gene calls are TRBV5-6 and TRBJ2-2, with 13 positions matching TRBD2. CDR3 length: 18 amino acids. Germline CDR1 reads SGHDT; CDR2 reads YYEEEE. Trimming took 0 bases from V and 1 from J; bases not matched to a gene: 3. The CDR3 reads CASSLGLAGGQNTGELFF. CDR3 DNA: TGTGCCAGCAGCTTGGGACTAGCGGGGGGTCAGAACACCGGGGAGCTGTTTTTT.

This clone was recorded once. Here the CDR3 reads CASSVGSGRARETQYF. DNA of the CDR3: TGTGCCAGCAGCGTCGGTAGCGGGAGGGCCAGGGAGACCCAGTACTTC. The chain couples TRBV9 to TRBJ2-5, with TRBD2 matching over 11 bases. The J segment lost 5 bases and the V segment lost 2 bases, leaving 8 bases of the junction unmatched. CDR3 length: 16 residues. CDR1 SGDLS and CDR2 YYNGEE come from the germline V gene. The full variable domain, completed using reference TRBV9 and TRBJ2-5, is DSGVTQTPKHLITATGQRVTLRCSPRSGDLSVYWYQQSLDQGLQFLIQYYNGEERAKGNILERFSAQQFPDLHSELNLSSLELGDSALYFCASSVGSGRARETQYFGPGTRLLVL.

This clone appeared a single time. V is TRBV12-5 and J is TRBJ1-3; a weak D match, TRBD1 (5 bases). Trimming took off 1 base at V and 3 bases at J, with 13 bases between the two ends. CDR3 length equals 16 residues. Germline V gene sequence: CDR1 LGHNT, CDR2 FRNRAP. The CDR3 is CASGLDVGAIGNTIYF. As DNA, the CDR3 is TGTGCTAGTGGTTTGGACGTAGGGGCAATTGGAAACACCATATATTTT. Looking up the rest from reference TRBV12-5 and TRBJ1-3 gives the full variable domain: DARVTQTPRHKVTEMGQEVTMRCQPILGHNTVFWYRQTMMQGLELLAYFRNRAPLDDSGMPKDRFSAEMPDATLATLKIQPSEPRDSAVYFCASGLDVGAIGNTIYFGEGSWLTVV.

The chain recombines TRBV19 with TRBJ2-7; D may be TRBD1 (6 bases). V lost 6 bases and J lost 2, with 17 bases in between. Per germline, CDR1 LNHDA and CDR2 SQIVND (reference sequence). This CDR3 is 15 amino acids long. The CDR3 spells CASSKITGTPYEQYF. In nucleotides, the CDR3 is TGTGCCAGTAGCAAGATCACCGGGACACCCTACGAGCAGTACTTC.

J is TRBJ2-3 and V is TRBV5-8; weak D call: TRBD1 (8 bases). Germline values: CDR1 SGHTS, CDR2 YDEGEE. Trimming took off 2 bases at V and 0 bases at J, with 16 bases between the two ends. The CDR3 contains 17 residues. This CDR3 reads CASSFYRGGTSTDTQYF. The DNA for the CDR3 is TGTGCCAGCAGCTTCTACAGGGGGGGAACTAGCACAGATACGCAGTATTTT.

The CDR3 DNA reads as TGTGCCATCAGGGGAGGCTCTGGGGCCAACGTCCTGACTTTC. As protein: CAIRGGSGANVLTF. The chain combines TRBV10-3 with TRBJ2-6; TRBD2 is a possible D gene (6 bases). Germline CDR1 ENHRY, CDR2 SYGVKD. This CDR3 comprises 14 residues. Deletions cut 6 bases from V and 0 bases from J, with 6 bases between.

The chain recombines TRBV7-2 with TRBJ1-6, with 8 bases lining up with TRBD1. The germline gives CDR1 SGHTA, CDR2 FQGNSA. This CDR3 comprises 16 residues. After removal of 5 bases from V and 2 bases from J, the junction contained 5 bases not matched to a gene. The CDR3 here is CASSPQDRAYNSPLHF. The CDR3, as DNA: TGTGCCAGCAGCCCTCAGGACAGGGCCTATAATTCACCCCTCCACTTT.

The chain recombines TRBV5-1 with TRBJ2-5, with 10 bases aligning to TRBD2. The ends lost 0 bases at V and 0 bases at J; junction bases unmatched: 8. The length of the CDR3 is 18 residues. Germline lookup yields CDR1 SGHRS and CDR2 YFSETQ. The CDR3 DNA reads as TGCGCCAGCAGCTTGGGGCTAGCGGGGGACCTTCACCAAGAGACCCAGTACTTC. It codes for CASSLGLAGDLHQETQYF.

The chain combines TRBV2 with TRBJ2-7, with TRBD1 matching 7 bases. The CDR3 loop spans 13 amino acids. CDR1 SNHLY and CDR2 FYNNEI come from the germline V gene. Trimming took 6 bases from V and 2 from J; bases not matched to a gene: 4. Here the CDR3 DNA reads TGTGCCAGCAGCAAGGGACAGACCTACGAGCAGTACGTC. It translates to CASSKGQTYEQYV.

For this clone: Relative to the germline gene, one junction end is altered; a read error may explain this. This rearrangement joins TRBV6-1 to TRBJ1-2; maybe TRBD1 (5 bases). From germline, CDR1 is MNHNS and CDR2 SASEGT. This CDR3 is 10 amino acids long. The CDR3 region has the DNA TGTGCCAGCAGTGAAACGACAGTCGAATTC. Translating it yields CASSETTVEF.

J is TRBJ1-1 and V is TRBV11-2; D call uncertain. This CDR3 spans 12 amino acids. CDR1 is SGHAT and CDR2 is FQNNGV in the germline V gene. Trimming shortened V by 0 bases and J by 11 bases, and 10 bases separated the two germline ends. The CDR3 sequence: CASSLDPRGAFF. CDR3 in DNA: TGTGCCAGCAGCTTAGATCCCCGCGGGGCTTTCTTT.